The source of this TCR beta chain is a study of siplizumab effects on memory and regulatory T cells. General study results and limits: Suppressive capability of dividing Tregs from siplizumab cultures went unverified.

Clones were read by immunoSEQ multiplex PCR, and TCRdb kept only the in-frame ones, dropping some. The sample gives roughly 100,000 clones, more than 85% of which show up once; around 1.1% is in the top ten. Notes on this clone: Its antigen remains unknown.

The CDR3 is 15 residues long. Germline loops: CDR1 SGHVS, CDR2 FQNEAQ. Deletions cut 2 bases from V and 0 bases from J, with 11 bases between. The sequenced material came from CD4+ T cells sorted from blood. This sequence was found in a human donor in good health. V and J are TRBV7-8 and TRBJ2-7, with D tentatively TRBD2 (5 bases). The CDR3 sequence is CASSLRDSTSYEQYF. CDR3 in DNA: TGTGCCAGCAGCTTACGGGATTCTACCTCCTACGAGCAGTACTTC.